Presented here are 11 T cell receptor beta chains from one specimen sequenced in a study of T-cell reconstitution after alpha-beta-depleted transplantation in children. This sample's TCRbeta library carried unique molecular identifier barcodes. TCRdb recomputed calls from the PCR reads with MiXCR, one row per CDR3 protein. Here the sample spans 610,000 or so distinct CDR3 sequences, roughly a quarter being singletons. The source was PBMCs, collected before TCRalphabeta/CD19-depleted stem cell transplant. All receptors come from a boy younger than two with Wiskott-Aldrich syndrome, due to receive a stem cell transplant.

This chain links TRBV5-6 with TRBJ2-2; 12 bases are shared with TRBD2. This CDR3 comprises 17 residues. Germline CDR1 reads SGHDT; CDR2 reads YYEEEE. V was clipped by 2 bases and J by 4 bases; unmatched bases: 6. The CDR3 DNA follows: TGTGCCAGCAGCTTACTAGCGGGAGGTACCCCCACCGGGGAGCTGTTTTTT. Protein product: CASSLLAGGTPTGELFF.

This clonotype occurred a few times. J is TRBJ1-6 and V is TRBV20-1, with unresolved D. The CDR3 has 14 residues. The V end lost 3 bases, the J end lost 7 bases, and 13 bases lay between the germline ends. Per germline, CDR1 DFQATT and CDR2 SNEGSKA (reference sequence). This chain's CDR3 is CSASHRVPNSPLHF. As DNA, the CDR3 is TGCAGTGCTAGTCATCGGGTCCCCAATTCACCCCTCCACTTT.

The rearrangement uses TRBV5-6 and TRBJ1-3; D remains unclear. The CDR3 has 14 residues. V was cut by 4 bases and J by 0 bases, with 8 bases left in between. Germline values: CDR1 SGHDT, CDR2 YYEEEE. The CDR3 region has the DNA TGTGCCAGCAGCCCGGTCAACTCTGGAAACACCATATATTTT. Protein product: CASSPVNSGNTIYF. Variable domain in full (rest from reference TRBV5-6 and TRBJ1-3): DAGVTQSPTHLIKTRGQQVTLRCSPKSGHDTVSWYQQALGQGPQFIFQYYEEEERQRGNFPDRFSGHQFPNYSSELNVNALLLGDSALYLCASSPVNSGNTIYFGEGSWLTVV.

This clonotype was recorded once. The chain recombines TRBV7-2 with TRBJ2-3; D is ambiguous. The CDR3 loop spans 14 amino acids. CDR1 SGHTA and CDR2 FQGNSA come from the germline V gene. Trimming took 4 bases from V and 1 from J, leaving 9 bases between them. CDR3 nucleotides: TGTGCCAGCAGCTGGAACGGTGGCACAGATACGCAGTATTTT. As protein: CASSWNGGTDTQYF. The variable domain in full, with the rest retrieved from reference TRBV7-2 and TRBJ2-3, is GAGVSQSPSNKVTEKGKDVELRCDPISGHTALYWYRQSLGQGLEFLIYFQGNSAPDKSGLPSDRFSAERTGGSVSTLTIQRTQQEDSAVYLCASSWNGGTDTQYFGPGTRLTVL.

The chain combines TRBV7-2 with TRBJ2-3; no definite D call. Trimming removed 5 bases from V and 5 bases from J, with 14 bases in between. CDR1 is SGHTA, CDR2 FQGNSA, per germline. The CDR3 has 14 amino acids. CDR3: CASSPGLYGDTQYF. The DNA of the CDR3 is TGTGCCAGCAGCCCTGGTCTGTATGGAGATACGCAGTATTTT.

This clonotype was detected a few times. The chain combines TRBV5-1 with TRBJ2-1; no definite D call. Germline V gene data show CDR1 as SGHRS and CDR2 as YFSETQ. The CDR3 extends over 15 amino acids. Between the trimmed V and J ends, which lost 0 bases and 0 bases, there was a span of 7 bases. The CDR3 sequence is CASSLAMGSYNEQFF. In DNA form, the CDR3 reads TGCGCCAGCAGCTTGGCAATGGGCTCCTACAATGAGCAGTTCTTC.

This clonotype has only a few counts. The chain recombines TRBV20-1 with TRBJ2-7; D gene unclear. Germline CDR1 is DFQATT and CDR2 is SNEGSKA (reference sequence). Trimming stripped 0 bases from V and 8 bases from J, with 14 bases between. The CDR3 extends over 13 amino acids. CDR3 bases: TGCAGTGCTAGAGATACCCGGGCCCGCCAGCAGTACTTC. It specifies CSARDTRARQQYF.

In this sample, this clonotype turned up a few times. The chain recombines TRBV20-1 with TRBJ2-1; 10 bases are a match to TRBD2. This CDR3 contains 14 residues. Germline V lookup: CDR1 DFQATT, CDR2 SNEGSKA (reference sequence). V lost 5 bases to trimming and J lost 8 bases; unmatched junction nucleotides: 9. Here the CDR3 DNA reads TGCAGTGCTGAAAGCGGGAGGGCCAGGGATGAGCAGTTCTTC. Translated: CSAESGRARDEQFF.

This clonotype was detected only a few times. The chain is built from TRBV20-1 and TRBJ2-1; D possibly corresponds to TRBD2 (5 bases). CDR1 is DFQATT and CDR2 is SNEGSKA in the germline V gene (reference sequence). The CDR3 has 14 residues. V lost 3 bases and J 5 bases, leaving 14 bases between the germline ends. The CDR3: CSASNFRGNNEQFF. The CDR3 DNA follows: TGCAGTGCTAGTAATTTCCGGGGAAACAATGAGCAGTTCTTC.

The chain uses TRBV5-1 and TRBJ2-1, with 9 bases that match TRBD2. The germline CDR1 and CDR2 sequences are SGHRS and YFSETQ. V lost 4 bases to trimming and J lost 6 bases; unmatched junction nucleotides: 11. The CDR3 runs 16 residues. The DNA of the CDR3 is TGCGCCAGCAGCCCTACCTGGACTAGCGCTGGCAATGAGCAGTTCTTC. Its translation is CASSPTWTSAGNEQFF.

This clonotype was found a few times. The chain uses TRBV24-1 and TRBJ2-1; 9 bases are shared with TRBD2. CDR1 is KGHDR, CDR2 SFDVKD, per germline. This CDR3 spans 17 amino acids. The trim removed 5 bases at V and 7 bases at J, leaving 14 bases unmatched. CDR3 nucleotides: TGTGCCACCAGTGCTTCACTCCGGCTAGCGGGACTAAATGAGCAGTTCTTC. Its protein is CATSASLRLAGLNEQFF.